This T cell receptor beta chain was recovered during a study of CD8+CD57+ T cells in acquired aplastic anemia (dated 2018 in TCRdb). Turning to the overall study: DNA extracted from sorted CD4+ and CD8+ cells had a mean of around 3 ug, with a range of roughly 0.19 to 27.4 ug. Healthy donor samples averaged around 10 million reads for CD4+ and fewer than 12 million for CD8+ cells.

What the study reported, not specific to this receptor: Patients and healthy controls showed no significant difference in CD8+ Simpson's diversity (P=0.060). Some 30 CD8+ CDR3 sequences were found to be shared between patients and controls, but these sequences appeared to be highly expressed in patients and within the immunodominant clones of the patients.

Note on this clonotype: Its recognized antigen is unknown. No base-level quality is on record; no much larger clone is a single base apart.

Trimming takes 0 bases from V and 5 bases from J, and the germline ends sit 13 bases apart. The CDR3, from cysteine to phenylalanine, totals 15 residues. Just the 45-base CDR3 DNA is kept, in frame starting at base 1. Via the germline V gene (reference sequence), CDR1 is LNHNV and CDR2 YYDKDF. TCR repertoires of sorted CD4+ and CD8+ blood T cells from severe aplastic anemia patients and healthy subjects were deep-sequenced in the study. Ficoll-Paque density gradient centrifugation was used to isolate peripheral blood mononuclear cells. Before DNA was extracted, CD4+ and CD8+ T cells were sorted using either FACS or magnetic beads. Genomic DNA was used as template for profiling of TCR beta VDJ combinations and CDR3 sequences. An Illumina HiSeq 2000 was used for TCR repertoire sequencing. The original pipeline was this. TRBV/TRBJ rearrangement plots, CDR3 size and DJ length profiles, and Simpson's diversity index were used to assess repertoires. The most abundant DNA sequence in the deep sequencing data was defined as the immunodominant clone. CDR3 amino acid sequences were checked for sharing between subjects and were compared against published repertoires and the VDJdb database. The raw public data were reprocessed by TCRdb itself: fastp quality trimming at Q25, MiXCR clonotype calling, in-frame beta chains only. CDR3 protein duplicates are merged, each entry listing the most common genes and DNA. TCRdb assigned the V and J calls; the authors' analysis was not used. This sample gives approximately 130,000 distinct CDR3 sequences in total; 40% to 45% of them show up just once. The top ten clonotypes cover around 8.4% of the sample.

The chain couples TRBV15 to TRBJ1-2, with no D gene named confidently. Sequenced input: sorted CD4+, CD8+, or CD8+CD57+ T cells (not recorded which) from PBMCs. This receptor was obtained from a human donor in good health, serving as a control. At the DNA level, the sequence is TGTGCCACCAGCAGAGATTTAGCCAGATCTTATGGCTACACCTTC. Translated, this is CATSRDLARSYGYTF.